This T cell receptor beta chain originates from a study of OX40 agonist ivuxolimab in advanced cancers. Study-wide context: Ivuxolimab was a fully human IgG2 agonistic monoclonal antibody targeting the costimulatory receptor OX40 (CD134). Intravenous ivuxolimab was administered to patients every 2 weeks at six dose levels: 0.01, 0.1, 0.3, 1.5, 3 and 10 mg/kg. Of the approximately 50 patients in dose escalation, about 20 had hepatocellular carcinoma, some 15 had melanoma, 9 had renal cell carcinoma and 9 had head and neck cancer. A male proportion of roughly 80% and a mean age of about 60 years, ranging from roughly 23 to 85, were recorded for the dose-escalation cohort. Prior anti-PD-1, anti-PD-L1 or anti-CTLA-4 therapy was permitted, and approximately 39% of dose-escalation patients had received checkpoint inhibitors. Partial responses were achieved by three dose-escalation patients, of whom one had hepatocellular carcinoma and two had cutaneous melanoma. Peripheral TCRbeta sequencing was intended to test whether TCR sequence diversity was altered and clonal T-cell expansion was caused by ivuxolimab. The paper covers the monotherapy dose-escalation part of the phase I ivuxolimab trial, which included N ≈ 57 patients.

For sequencing of the TCRbeta CDR3 region, genomic DNA was extracted from the sorted cells. TCRbeta CDR3 regions were sequenced using the immunoSEQ Assay. TCRdb retrieved this table from immuneACCESS and kept in-frame rearrangements only. Not all clones are present; in checked studies, unresolved V genes account for under half, and no reason is known for the remainder. Within this sample are some 80,000 clones, with 70% to 90% of them counted one time only. Roughly 25% of the sample rests with the top ten. The research as a whole found: After ivuxolimab, more expanded clones were found on average in CD8+ T cells than in CD4+ T cells. Low levels of normalized T-cell clonal expansion were also seen in some nonresponding patients. At doses from 0.1 to 3.0 mg/kg, clonal expansion was seen in both CD4+ and CD8+ blood T cells between baseline and week 6. In partial responders in the 0.1-3.0 mg/kg groups, normalized peripheral clonal expansion was found to be among the lowest, especially among CD8+ T cells. The antigen specificity of the clonally expanded peripheral T cells was not determined.

The trial excluded patients who had a history of autoimmune disease or were on systemic immunosuppression. In every dose cohort, peripheral blood was drawn for TCR sequencing at baseline, cycle 4 day 1, and cycle 7 day 1. Samples came from an open-label, multicenter, first-in-human phase I dose-escalation trial of ivuxolimab. The trial enrolled adults with locally advanced or metastatic head and neck squamous cell, hepatocellular, melanoma or renal cell carcinoma. Before TCR sequencing, CD4+ T cells and CD8+ T cells were sorted from peripheral blood as separate populations. Regarding this clone: Its target antigen remains unknown. No much larger clone exists at a distance of one base, and base qualities are not known.

The origin of this receptor is an adult with an advanced solid tumor such as melanoma, head and neck, liver or kidney cancer. This material consisted of CD4+ or CD8+ T cells sorted from blood, taken in a trial of the OX40 agonist ivuxolimab.

For the CDR3, the sequence is CASSPMGQGDNQPQHF. The DNA sequence is given as TGTGCCAGCTCACCGATGGGACAGGGTGACAATCAGCCCCAGCATTTT. Recombination linked TRBV18 to TRBJ1-5; 9 junctional bases match TRBD1. According to the germline V gene, CDR1 reads KGHSH and CDR2 reads LQKENI. From its cysteine to its phenylalanine, the CDR3 spans 16 amino acids. This entry keeps only the CDR3 DNA: 48 bases, framed from base 1. The junction shows trimming of 3 bases on V and 3 bases on J, and the gene matches do not reach 6 bases of it.